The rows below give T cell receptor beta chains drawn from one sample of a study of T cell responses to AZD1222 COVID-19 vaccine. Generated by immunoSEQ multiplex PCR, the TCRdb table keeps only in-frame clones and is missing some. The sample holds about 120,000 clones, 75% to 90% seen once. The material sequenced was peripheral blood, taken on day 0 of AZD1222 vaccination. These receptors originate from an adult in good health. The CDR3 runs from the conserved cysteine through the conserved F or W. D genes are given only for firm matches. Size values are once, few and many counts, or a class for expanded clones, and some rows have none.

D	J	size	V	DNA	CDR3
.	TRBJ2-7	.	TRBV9	TGTGCCAGCAGCGAGACCCCTCACGCGGGGACGGATTCCGAGCAGTACTTC	CASSETPHAGTDSEQYF
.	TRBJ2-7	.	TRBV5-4	TGTGCCAATAGCCGGGACTCCTCCTACGAGCAGTACTTC	CANSRDSSYEQYF
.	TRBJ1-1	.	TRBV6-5	TGTGCCAGCAGTTACGAGAATACTCCCGGGGGAGCTTTCTTT	CASSYENTPGGAFF
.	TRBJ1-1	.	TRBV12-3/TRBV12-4	TGTGCCAGCAGCCCGACAGCGAACACTGAAGCTTTCTTT	CASSPTANTEAFF
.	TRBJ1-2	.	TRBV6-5	TGTGCCAGCAGTTACTCGAACTTTGGTGACAGGTCTGGCTACACCTTC	CASSYSNFGDRSGYTF
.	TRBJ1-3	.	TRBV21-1	TGTGCCAGCAGCAATTCCCAGGGGGCAGGTGGAAACACCATATATTTT	CASSNSQGAGGNTIYF
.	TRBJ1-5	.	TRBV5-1	TGCGCCAGCAGCTTCGGGGGCAATCAGCCCCAGCATTTT	CASSFGGNQPQHF
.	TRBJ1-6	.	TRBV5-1	TGCGCCAGCAGCGGTGGGGACTCACCCCTCCACTTT	CASSGGDSPLHF
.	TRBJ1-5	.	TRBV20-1	TGCAGTGCTAGTTCGAAGTCAAAATCTCAGCCCCAGCATTTT	CSASSKSKSQPQHF
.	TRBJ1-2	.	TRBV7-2	TGTGCCAGCAGCGTAGGACAGATGTTATATGGCTACACCTTC	CASSVGQMLYGYTF
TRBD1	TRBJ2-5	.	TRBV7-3	TGTGCCAGCAGCACAACCGGGACAGGGGTCGAGACCCAGTACTTC	CASSTTGTGVETQYF
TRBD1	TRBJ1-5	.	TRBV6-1	TGTGCCAGCAGTGAGGGCCCAGGGGGTAATCAGCCCCAGCATTTT	CASSEGPGGNQPQHF
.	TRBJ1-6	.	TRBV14	TGTGCCAGCAGCCAAGATAGGAGTTCACCCCTCCACTTT	CASSQDRSSPLHF
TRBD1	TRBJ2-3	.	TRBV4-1	TGCGCCAGCAGCCAAGATGATAGGAGACAGGGGGCTAGCACAGATACGCAGTATTTT	CASSQDDRRQGASTDTQYF
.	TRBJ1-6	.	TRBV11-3	TGTGCCAGCAGCTTAGGGGGGGGTTATTCACCCCTCCACTTT	CASSLGGGYSPLHF
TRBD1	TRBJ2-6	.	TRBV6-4	TGTGCCAGCAGTGGGACAGGGGTCCGCGGGGCCAACGTCCTGACTTTC	CASSGTGVRGANVLTF
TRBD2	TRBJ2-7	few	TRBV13	TGTGCCAGCAGACAGACCGGGACTAGCGGTACCTACGAGCAGTACTTC	CASRQTGTSGTYEQYF
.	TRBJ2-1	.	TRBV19	TGTGCCAGTAGTATACCCGGGATACGTTCGGGGCGGGATGAGCAGTTCTTC	CASSIPGIRSGRDEQFF
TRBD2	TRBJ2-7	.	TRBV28	TGTGCCAGCAGTTTAGGAGGTTCGGGGGGGTTCGCCGAGCAGTACTTC	CASSLGGSGGFAEQYF
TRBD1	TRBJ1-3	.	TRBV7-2	TGTGCCAGCAGGAATGCAGGGGGCTCTGGAAACACCATATATTTT	CASRNAGGSGNTIYF
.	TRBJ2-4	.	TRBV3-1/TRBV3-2	TGTGCCAGCAGCCAAGAAGGTCCCCAGTACTTC	CASSQEGPQYF
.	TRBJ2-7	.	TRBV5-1	TGCGCCAGCAGCTTGCTTGGCAGCGCCGGCGAGCAGTACTTC	CASSLLGSAGEQYF
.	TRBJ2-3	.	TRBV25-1	TGTGCCAGCAGTGAAGGGGCCGTAATCACAGATACGCAGTATTTT	CASSEGAVITDTQYF
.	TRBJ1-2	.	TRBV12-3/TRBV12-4	TGTGCCAGCAGTTTACTTTCGCAGGCGGGCTACACCTTC	CASSLLSQAGYTF
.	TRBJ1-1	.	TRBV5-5	TGTGCCAGCAGCAAAGAGGGAATGAACACTGAAGCTTTCTTT	CASSKEGMNTEAFF
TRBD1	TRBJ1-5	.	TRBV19	TGTGCCAGTAGTATAGAACGGTCAGGGACAGGGGAAAATCAGCCCCAGCATTTT	CASSIERSGTGENQPQHF
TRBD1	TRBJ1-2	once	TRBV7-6	TGTGCCAGCAGCCCACCTGGGACAGGGAATAGTGGCTACACCTTC	CASSPPGTGNSGYTF
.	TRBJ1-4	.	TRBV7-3	TGTGCCAGCAGCCCCCCGGGCCCCTCTAATGAAAAACTGTTTTTT	CASSPPGPSNEKLFF
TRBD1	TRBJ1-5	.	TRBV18	TGTGCCAGCTCATTAAGTGGACAGGCAGGGAATCAGCCCCAGCATTTT	CASSLSGQAGNQPQHF
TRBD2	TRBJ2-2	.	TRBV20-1	TGCAGTGCTAGTGCAGCGGGAACTACCGGGGAGCTGTTTTTT	CSASAAGTTGELFF
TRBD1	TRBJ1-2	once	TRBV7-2	TGTGCCAGCAGCCCGGGACAGCTTAACTATGGCTACACCTTC	CASSPGQLNYGYTF
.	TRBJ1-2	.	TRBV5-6	TGTGCCAGCAGCTTGGAACAGTTCTATGGCTACACCTTC	CASSLEQFYGYTF
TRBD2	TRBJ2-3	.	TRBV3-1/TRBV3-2	TGTGCCAGCAGCCAGAGGACTAGCGGGCTCACAGATACGCAGTATTTT	CASSQRTSGLTDTQYF
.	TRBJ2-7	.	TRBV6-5	TGTGCCAGCAGCTCACAGGGAAACGAGCAGTACTTC	CASSSQGNEQYF
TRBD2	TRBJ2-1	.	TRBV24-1	TGTGCCACCAGTTATGGGACTAGCGGGAGGGCCAGGTCCGGTGAGCAGTTCTTC	CATSYGTSGRARSGEQFF
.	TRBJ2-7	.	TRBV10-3	TGTGCCATCACCAACACCATACAACCCCAACAGGGTTCAGGGGAGCAGTACTTC	CAITNTIQPQQGSGEQYF
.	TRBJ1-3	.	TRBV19	TGTGCCAGTAGTATTCCGGGCTCTGGAAACACCATATATTTT	CASSIPGSGNTIYF
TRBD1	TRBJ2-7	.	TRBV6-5	TGTGCCAGCATGAGACCGGGACAGGGTACCTACGAGCAGTACTTC	CASMRPGQGTYEQYF
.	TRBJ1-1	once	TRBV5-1	TGCGCCAGCAGCTCCAGGACAGCGAACACTGAAGCTTTCTTT	CASSSRTANTEAFF
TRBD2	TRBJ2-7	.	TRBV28	TGTGCCAGCAAACTAGCGGGGGGGAACTACGAGCAGTACTTC	CASKLAGGNYEQYF
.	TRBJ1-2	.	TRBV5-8	TGTGCCAGCAGCCGCAGCGTCAGCACCTACACCTTC	CASSRSVSTYTF
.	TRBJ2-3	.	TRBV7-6	TGTGCCAGCAGCTTAGCGGACATTCTAAGCACAGATACGCAGTATTTT	CASSLADILSTDTQYF
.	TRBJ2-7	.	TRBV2	TGTGCCAGCATGAAGGGGGAGGACTACGAGCAGTACTTC	CASMKGEDYEQYF
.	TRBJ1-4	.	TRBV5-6	TGTGCCAGCAGCTGGGCGGGGATTAATGAAAAACTGTTTTTT	CASSWAGINEKLFF
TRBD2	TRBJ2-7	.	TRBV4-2	TGTGCCAGCAGCCAAGATCATAGCGGGGGGACCAGTTACGAGCAGTACTTC	CASSQDHSGGTSYEQYF
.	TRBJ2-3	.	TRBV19	TGTGCCAGTAGTATTTCGGGGATTTCCCCAGATACGCAGTATTTT	CASSISGISPDTQYF
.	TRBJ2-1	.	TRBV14	TGTGCCAGCAGCCAAGATACAGTTACCAATGAGCAGTTCTTC	CASSQDTVTNEQFF
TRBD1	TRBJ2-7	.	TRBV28	TGTGCCAGCAGTTTATCAATTCCCGGACAGGCCATCTCCTACGAGCAGTACTTC	CASSLSIPGQAISYEQYF
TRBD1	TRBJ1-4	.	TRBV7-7	TGTGCTAGCAGCCTAGGACAGGGACTTAATGAAAAACTGTTTTTT	CASSLGQGLNEKLFF
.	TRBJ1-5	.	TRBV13	TGTGCCAGCAGCGTCCGCGACGGCAATCAGCCCCAGCATTTT	CASSVRDGNQPQHF
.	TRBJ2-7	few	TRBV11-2	TGTGCCAGCAGCCGGGGACACAGCTCCTACGAGCAGTACTTC	CASSRGHSSYEQYF
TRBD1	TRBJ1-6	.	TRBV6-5	TGTGCCAGCAGATCTTGGGACAGCCATAATTCACCCCTCCACTTT	CASRSWDSHNSPLHF
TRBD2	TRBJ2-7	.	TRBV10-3	TGTGCCATCAGTCTTCATGGGGTGGGTAGCGGGAGCTCCTACGAGCAGTACTTC	CAISLHGVGSGSSYEQYF
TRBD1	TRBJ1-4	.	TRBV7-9	TGTGCCAGCAGCCTGACAGGGCATGGACTGTTTTTT	CASSLTGHGLFF
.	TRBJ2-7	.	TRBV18	TGTGCCAGCTCACCGGCCGGCCTCACCTACGAGCAGTACTTC	CASSPAGLTYEQYF